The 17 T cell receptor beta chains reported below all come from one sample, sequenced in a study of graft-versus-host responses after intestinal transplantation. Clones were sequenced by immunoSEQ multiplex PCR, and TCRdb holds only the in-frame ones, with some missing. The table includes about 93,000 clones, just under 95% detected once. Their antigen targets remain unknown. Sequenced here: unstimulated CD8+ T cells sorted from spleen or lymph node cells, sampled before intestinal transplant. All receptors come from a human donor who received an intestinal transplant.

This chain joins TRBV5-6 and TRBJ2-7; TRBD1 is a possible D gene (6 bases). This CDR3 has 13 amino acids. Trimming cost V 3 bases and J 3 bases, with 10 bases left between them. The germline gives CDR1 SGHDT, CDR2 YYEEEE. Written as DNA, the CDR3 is TGTGCCAGCAGCTCCGGGACAAGCTACGAGCAGTACTTC. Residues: CASSSGTSYEQYF.

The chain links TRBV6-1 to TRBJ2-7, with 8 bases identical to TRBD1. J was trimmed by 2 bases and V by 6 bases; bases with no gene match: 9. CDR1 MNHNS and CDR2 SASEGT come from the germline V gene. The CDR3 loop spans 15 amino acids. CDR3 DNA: TGTGCCAGCAGCGCAGGGGGCCTGGCCCCCTACGAGCAGTACTTC. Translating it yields CASSAGGLAPYEQYF.

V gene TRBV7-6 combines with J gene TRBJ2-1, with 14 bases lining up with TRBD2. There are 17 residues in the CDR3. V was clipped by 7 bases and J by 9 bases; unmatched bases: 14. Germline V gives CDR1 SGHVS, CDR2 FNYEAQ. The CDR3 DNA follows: TGTGCCAGCACCATAAGTCCGGGACTAGCGGGAGTTAGTGAGCAGTTCTTC. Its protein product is CASTISPGLAGVSEQFF.

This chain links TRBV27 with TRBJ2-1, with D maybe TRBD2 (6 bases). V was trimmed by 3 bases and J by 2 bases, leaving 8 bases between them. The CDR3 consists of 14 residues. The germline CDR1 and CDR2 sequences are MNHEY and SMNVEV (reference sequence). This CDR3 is CASSLGGTYNEQFF. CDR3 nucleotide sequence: TGTGCCAGCAGTTTGGGGGGAACCTACAATGAGCAGTTCTTC.

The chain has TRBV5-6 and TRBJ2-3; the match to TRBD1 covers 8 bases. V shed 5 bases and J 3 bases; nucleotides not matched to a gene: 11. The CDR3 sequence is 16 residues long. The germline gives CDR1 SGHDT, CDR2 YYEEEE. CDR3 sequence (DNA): TGTGCCAGCAGTTCGACAGGGGAAGTTAGGACAGATACGCAGTATTTT. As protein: CASSSTGEVRTDTQYF.

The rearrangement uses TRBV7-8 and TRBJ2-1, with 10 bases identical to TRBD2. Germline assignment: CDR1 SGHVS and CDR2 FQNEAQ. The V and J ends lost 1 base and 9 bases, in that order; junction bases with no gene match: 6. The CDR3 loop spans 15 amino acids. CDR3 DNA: TGTGCCAGCAGCTTAGGGGCTAGCGGGGGATTTGAGCAGTTCTTC. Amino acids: CASSLGASGGFEQFF. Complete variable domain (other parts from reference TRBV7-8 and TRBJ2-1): GAGVSQSPRYKVAKRGQDVALRCDPISGHVSLFWYQQALGQGPEFLTYFQNEAQLDKSGLPSDRFFAERPEGSVSTLKIQRTQQEDSAVYLCASSLGASGGFEQFFGPGTRLTVL.

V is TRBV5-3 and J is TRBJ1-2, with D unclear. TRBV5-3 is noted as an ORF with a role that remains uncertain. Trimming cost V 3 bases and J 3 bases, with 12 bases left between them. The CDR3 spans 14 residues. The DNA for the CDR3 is TGTGCCAGAAGCTCCCGGGAGTGCGACTATGGCTACACCTTC. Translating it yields CARSSRECDYGYTF.

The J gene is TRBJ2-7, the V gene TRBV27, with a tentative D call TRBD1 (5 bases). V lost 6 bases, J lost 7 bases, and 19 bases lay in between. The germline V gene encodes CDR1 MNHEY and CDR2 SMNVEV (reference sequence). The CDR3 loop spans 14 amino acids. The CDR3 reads CASRPLDGQGEQYF. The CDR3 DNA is TGTGCCAGCAGGCCTCTGGACGGCCAGGGTGAGCAGTACTTC.

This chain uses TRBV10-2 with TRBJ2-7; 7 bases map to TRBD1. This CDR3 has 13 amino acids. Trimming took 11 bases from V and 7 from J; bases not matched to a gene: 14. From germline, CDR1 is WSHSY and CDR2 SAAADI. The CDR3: CAGTGTDGLEQYF. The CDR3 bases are TGCGCCGGAACCGGGACAGATGGGCTGGAGCAGTACTTC.

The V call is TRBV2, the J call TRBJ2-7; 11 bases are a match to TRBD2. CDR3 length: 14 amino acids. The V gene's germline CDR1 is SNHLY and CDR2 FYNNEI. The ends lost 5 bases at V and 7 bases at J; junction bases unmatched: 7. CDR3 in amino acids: CASSSTGTSGEQYF. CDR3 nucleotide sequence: TGTGCCAGCAGTTCGACCGGGACTAGCGGAGAGCAGTACTTC. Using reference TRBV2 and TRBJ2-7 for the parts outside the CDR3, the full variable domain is EPEVTQTPSHQVTQMGQEVILRCVPISNHLYFYWYRQILGQKVEFLVSFYNNEISEKSEIFDDQFSVERPDGSNFTLKIRSTKLEDSAMYFCASSSTGTSGEQYFGPGTRLTVT.

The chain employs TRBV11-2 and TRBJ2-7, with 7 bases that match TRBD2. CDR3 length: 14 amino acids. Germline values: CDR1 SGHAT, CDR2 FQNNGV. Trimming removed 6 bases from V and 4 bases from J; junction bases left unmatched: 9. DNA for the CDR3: TGTGCCAGCAGACCCAGGGAGGGGCAATACGAGCAGTACTTC. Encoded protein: CASRPREGQYEQYF.

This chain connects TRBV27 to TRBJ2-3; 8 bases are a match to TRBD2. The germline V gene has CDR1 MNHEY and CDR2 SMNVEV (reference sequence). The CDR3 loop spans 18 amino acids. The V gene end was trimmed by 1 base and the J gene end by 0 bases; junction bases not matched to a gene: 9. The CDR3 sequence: CASSLLVPSGSSTDTQYF. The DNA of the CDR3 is TGTGCCAGCAGTTTATTAGTCCCTAGCGGGTCTAGCACAGATACGCAGTATTTT.

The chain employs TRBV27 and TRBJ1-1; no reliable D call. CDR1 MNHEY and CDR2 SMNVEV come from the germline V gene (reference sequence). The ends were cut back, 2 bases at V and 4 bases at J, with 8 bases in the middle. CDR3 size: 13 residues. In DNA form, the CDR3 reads TGTGCCAGCAGTTTAGGGCGTAGCACTGAAGCTTTCTTT. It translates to CASSLGRSTEAFF.

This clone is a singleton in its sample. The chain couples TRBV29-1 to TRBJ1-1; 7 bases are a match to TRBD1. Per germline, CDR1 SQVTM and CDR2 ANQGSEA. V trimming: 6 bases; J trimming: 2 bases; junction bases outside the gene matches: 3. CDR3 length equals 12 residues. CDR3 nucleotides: TGCAGCGTGCGACAGGGAAACACTGAAGCTTTCTTT. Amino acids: CSVRQGNTEAFF. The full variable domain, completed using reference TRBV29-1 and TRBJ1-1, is SAVISQKPSRDICQRGTSLTIQCQVDSQVTMMFWYRQQPGQSLTLIATANQGSEATYESGFVIDKFPISRPNLTFSTLTVSNMSPEDSSIYLCSVRQGNTEAFFGQGTRLTVV.

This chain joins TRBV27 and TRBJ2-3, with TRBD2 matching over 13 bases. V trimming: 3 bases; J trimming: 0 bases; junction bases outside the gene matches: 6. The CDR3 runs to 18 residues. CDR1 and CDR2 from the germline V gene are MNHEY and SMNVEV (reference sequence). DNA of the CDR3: TGTGCCAGCAGTTTTCGGACTAGCGGGAGAGGAAGCACAGATACGCAGTATTTT. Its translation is CASSFRTSGRGSTDTQYF.

CDR3 protein: CASSTTAERGTGELFF. The CDR3, as DNA: TGTGCCAGCAGCACCACAGCGGAAAGAGGCACCGGGGAGCTGTTTTTT. The chain employs TRBV7-6 and TRBJ2-2; TRBD2 might be the D (5 bases). Trimming stripped 5 bases from V and 4 bases from J, with 17 bases between. Per the germline V gene, CDR1 is SGHVS and CDR2 is FNYEAQ. There are 16 residues in the CDR3.

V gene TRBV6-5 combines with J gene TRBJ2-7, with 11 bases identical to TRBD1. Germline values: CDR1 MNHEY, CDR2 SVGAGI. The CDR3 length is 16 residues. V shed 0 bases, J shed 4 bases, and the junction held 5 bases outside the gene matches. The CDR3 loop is CASSYSRDRGGYEQYF. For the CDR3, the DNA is TGTGCCAGCAGTTACTCGAGGGACAGGGGGGGGTACGAGCAGTACTTC.